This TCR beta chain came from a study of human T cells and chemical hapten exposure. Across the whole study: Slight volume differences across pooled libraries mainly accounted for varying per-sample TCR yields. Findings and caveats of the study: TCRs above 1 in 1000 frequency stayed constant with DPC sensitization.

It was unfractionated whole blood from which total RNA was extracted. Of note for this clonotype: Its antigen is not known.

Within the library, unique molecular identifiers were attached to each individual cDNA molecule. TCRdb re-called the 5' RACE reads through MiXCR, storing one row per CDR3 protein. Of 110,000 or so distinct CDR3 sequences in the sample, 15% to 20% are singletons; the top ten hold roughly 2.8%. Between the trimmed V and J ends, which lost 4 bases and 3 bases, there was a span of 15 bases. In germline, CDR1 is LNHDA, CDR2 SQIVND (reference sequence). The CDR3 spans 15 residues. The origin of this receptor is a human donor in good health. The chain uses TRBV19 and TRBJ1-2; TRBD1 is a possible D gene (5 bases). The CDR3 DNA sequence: TGTGCCAGTAGTAACGCGGGGGACTACTACTATGGCTACACCTTC. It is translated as CASSNAGDYYYGYTF.